This T cell receptor (beta chain) originates from a study of vaccination and CD4 T cells after COVID-19 (dated by TCRdb to between 2022 and 2023). With respect to the entire study: Convalescent patients had a positive SARS-CoV-2 result on nasal swab PCR, and of these patients, fewer than ten had mild disease and one had severe disease. The cultures were stimulated with overlapping spike peptide pools from SARS-CoV-2 and from the common cold coronaviruses HCoV-NL63, HCoV-OC43 and HCoV-229E. Post-vaccine blood samples were collected a median of approximately 68 days after the second vaccine dose, ranging from roughly 13 to 241 days. Post-COVID blood samples were collected from convalescent patients a median of approximately 93 days after diagnosis, with a range of roughly 30 to 161 days. Two doses of either the Pfizer-BioNTech BNT162b2 vaccine (n=8) or the Moderna mRNA-1273 vaccine (n=2) were administered to participants. The convalescent cohort comprised six males and four females, including two Hispanic individuals, seven Caucasians, two Asians and one multiracial person. The spike-specific CD4+ TCR repertoire was compared before and after mRNA vaccination in under 11 COVID-19 convalescent patients and a handful of infection-naive healthy vaccine recipients. As controls, cultures received a CEFX viral epitope pool (the positive control), an HIV-1 Nef peptide pool (the negative control), or no peptide at all. Overall study outcomes, separate from this receptor: The median count of SARS-CoV-2-reactive clonotypes went up from 20 to 25 after infection to roughly 38 after vaccination, although the change was not significant. In convalescent patients, nearly all vaccine-specific clones (304 of 307) were found to be mono-reactive for SARS-CoV-2 spike rather than cross-reactive with common cold coronaviruses. In convalescent patients, a median 86.3% of post-vaccine SARS-CoV-2-reactive clones were detected only after vaccination, suggesting vaccine-specific priming. Only a relatively small number of convalescent patients were included in the study, and early timepoints following natural infection were not analyzed.

Preparation of the library involved PCR. At the Johns Hopkins FTIC core, DNA from the cultured CD4+ T cells underwent TCR sequencing with the Oncomine TCR Beta short-read assay. The QIAamp micro DNA kit was used to extract genomic DNA from the cultured CD4+ T cells. Oncomine TCR Beta libraries from cultured CD4+ T cells were pooled with unique dual indexes and sequenced on an Illumina iSeq 100. For the original study's pipeline: Non-productive sequences were removed, and CDR3s that did not start with C, did not end with F or W, or were shorter than 7 amino acids were discarded. Antigen-specific clonotypes were identified using the MANAFEST web application through comparison of peptide-stimulated wells with reference and other culture wells. For a clone to be called positive, the clone needed an FDR below 0.05, an odds ratio above 5, and a productive frequency above 0.1% in at least two of three replicate wells. A clonotype was classed as cross-reactive if the clonotype showed significant expansion both in SARS-CoV-2 spike wells and in at least one common cold coronavirus spike condition. CDR3 homology was assessed with Levenshtein distances (stringdist) and unrooted phylogenetic trees (ape) in R version 3.6.1. TCRdb cleaned the public reads at Q25 with fastp, built clones with MiXCR and kept in-frame beta chains. Rows are unified per CDR3 protein, each entry keeping the most common DNA and genes. These V and J calls originate from TCRdb's pipeline instead of the authors' own analysis. The sample has about 15,000 distinct CDR3 sequences on record, about 48% of them singletons. The ten top clones hold over 9.5% of the sample.

To note about this clonotype: This clone's antigen is unknown. Base qualities are not provided; no much larger clone lies one nucleotide away.

Measured from the cysteine to the phenylalanine, the CDR3 is 12 residues long. The only DNA kept is the CDR3, 36 bases in frame from the first base. The germline V gene (reference sequence) gives CDR1 as LNHNV and CDR2 as YYDKDF. The V and J ends are trimmed by 0 bases and 11 bases, leaving 11 bases between them. The label giving this sample's treatment or condition can be read as: approximately nine-day PBMC culture with coronavirus spike peptide pools or control peptides (ViraFEST assay). The ViraFEST assay was used in the study, in which antigen-specific T cells were expanded with peptide pools and expanded clonotypes were subsequently identified by TCR sequencing. The convalescent patients' positive SARS-CoV-2 PCR tests were from March to December 2020, which was before the Alpha, Beta and Delta variants emerged in the United States. Each well held more than 1.5 million PBMCs cultured in IMDM containing roughly 5% human AB serum and around 9.2 IU/ml IL-2, with around 9.7 ug/ml peptide pools added. Half of the culture medium was replaced with fresh IL-2-containing medium on days 3 and 7. Once the cells had been in culture for around nine days, the EasySep CD4+ T cell isolation kit was used to isolate CD4+ T cells by negative selection. Ficoll-Paque Plus gradient centrifugation was used to isolate PBMCs from whole blood, and the isolated PBMCs were then either used fresh or cryopreserved at -140C. Each culture condition was generally run in triplicate wells.

The starting material was CD4+ T cells from blood, cultured in vitro, obtained before SARS-CoV-2 vaccination. This receptor was obtained from a human donor who had recovered from COVID-19. The rearranged segments are TRBV15 and TRBJ2-7, and possibly TRBD1, on 6 matching bases. The CDR3 region has the sequence CATSRDEGEEYF. Read as DNA, the sequence is TGTGCCACCAGCAGAGATGAGGGGGAAGAGTACTTC.